The present TCR beta chain was sequenced within a study of CD8 T cells in ankylosing spondylitis. As to this clonotype: Its antigen is not known.

The TCR beta libraries were generated through quantitative 5'-RACE incorporating molecular barcodes. Via MiXCR, TCRdb re-called the 5' RACE reads, giving one row per CDR3 protein. The data contain approximately 340,000 distinct CDR3 sequences, 14% to 15% of them singletons. Study-wide findings and caveats: Enrichment of disease-linked clones was reportedly significant in matched ankylosing spondylitis synovial fluid.

Looked up from germline, CDR1 is MDHEN and CDR2 is SYDVKM. V dropped 8 bases and J dropped 0 bases, with 13 bases sitting between them. The CDR3 sequence is 15 residues long. This clonotype was sampled from a male donor with ankylosing spondylitis or in good health (not recorded which). Sequences were obtained from blood, either unsorted or a sorted T cell fraction (not recorded which). The chain couples TRBV28 to TRBJ2-2; D remains unclear. CDR3 DNA sequence: TGTGCCAGCTTGAGATCTCCCACGAACACCGGGGAGCTGTTTTTT. Its protein product is CASLRSPTNTGELFF.